This T cell receptor (beta chain) was retrieved from a study of CD8+CD57+ T cells in acquired aplastic anemia. Study-level findings and limits: Both patients and controls carried the same twenty-nine CD8+ CDR3 sequences. The study found no significant CD8+ Simpson's diversity difference between patients and controls.

The patients chosen for sequencing had shown expansion of CD8+CD57+ cells (detected by flow cytometry). The blood sampling took place in patients who had so far received no therapy. TCR beta VDJ combinations and CDR3 sequences were profiled from genomic DNA. MiXCR, applied by TCRdb to the reads, yields one record per CDR3 protein. The data contain roughly 180,000 distinct CDR3 sequences, 45% to 60% of them singletons. This clonotype was seen a few times. Its antigen is still unknown. After removal of 4 bases from V and 0 bases from J, the junction contained 3 bases not matched to a gene. The CDR3 runs to 15 residues. Germline V gene data show CDR1 as KGHDR and CDR2 as SFDVKD.

The TCR comes from a human donor with aplastic anemia. The sequencing input was sorted CD4+, CD8+, or CD8+CD57+ T cells (not recorded which) from PBMCs. This chain uses TRBV24-1 with TRBJ2-3; 7 bases are shared with TRBD1. CDR3: CATSEGQTSTDTQYF. The CDR3 nucleotides are TGTGCCACCAGTGAGGGACAGACTAGCACAGATACGCAGTATTTT.